Below are 2 T cell receptor beta chains sequenced from a single sample in a study of control samples from healthy donors and cancer patients. Some clones are missing from TCRdb's copy, which holds only in-frame ones; the method was immunoSEQ multiplex PCR. Of approximately 97,000 clones in the sample, about 90% were seen once. The specimen sequenced was blood. The receptors shown here come from a man aged 30-40 years in good health.

The rearrangement joins TRBV7-2 to TRBJ2-2; D gene ambiguous. This CDR3 is 13 amino acids long. V dropped 7 bases and J dropped 5 bases, with 11 bases sitting between them. The germline gives CDR1 SGHTA, CDR2 FQGNSA. CDR3 nucleotide sequence: TGTGCCAGCACCCAACAGACAACCGGGGAGCTGTTTTTT. Encoded protein: CASTQQTTGELFF.

The rearrangement links TRBV2 to TRBJ1-3; possible D gene TRBD1, 5 bases. Germline loops: CDR1 SNHLY, CDR2 FYNNEI. V dropped 0 bases and J dropped 0 bases, with 6 bases sitting between them. This CDR3 has 15 residues. DNA of the CDR3: TGTGCCAGCAGTGAAGCACAGGCCTCTGGAAACACCATATATTTT. Its protein is CASSEAQASGNTIYF.